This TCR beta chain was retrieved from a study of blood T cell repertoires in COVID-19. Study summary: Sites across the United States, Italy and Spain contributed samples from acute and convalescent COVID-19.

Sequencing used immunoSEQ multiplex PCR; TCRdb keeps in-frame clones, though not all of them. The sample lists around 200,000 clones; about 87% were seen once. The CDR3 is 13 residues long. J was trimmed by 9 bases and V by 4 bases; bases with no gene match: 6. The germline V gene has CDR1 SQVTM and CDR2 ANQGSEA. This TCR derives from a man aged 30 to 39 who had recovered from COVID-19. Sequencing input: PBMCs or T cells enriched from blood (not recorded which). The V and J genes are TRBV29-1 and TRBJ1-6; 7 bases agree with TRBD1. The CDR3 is CSVGQGVGSPLHF. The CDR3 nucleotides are TGCAGCGTTGGGCAGGGGGTAGGTTCACCCCTCCACTTT.